Below are 2 T cell receptor beta chains sequenced from a single sample in a study of PD-1 blockade in classical Hodgkin lymphoma. Assay used: immunoSEQ multiplex PCR; TCRdb lists only in-frame clones, some missing. Of 20,000 to 25,000 clones in the sample, approximately 91% were seen once. Specified time point: newly diagnosed, previously untreated cHL patient sample. Using magnetic negative selection, the CD4+ T cells were separated out of thawed PBMCs. The specimen sequenced was CD4+ T cells from blood. These receptors came from a human donor with classical Hodgkin lymphoma.

This chain links TRBV19 with TRBJ2-7; TRBD1 aligns across 7 bases. The CDR3 length is 12 residues. Germline V CDR1 and CDR2: LNHDA, SQIVND (reference sequence). V shed 10 bases, J shed 2 bases, and the junction held 5 bases outside the gene matches. The CDR3, as DNA: TGTGCCAAACGACAGGGAACCTACGAGCAGTACTTC. Residues: CAKRQGTYEQYF.

The genes are TRBV6-1 and TRBJ2-5; 10 positions agree with TRBD2. The germline V gene has CDR1 MNHNS and CDR2 SASEGT. With 6 bases clipped from V and 4 bases from J, the junction kept 5 bases outside the gene matches. The CDR3 spans 14 residues. The CDR3 loop is CASRVAGGRETQYF. DNA for the CDR3: TGTGCCAGCAGAGTAGCGGGGGGAAGAGAGACCCAGTACTTC.